The 18 T cell receptor beta chains in this list originate from one sample, sequenced in a study of CD4 and CD8 cells across lung adenocarcinoma regions. Via MiXCR, TCRdb re-called the PCR reads, giving one row per CDR3 protein. The sample carries some 6,900 distinct CDR3 sequences, 51% recorded once. The sample comprised CD4+ T cells from the center of a lung tumor. The receptors shown here come from a female donor with lung adenocarcinoma. The CD4 and CD8 labels of this study may be unreliable.

The chain uses TRBV9 and TRBJ2-1; weak D call: TRBD2 (5 bases). V was clipped by 3 bases and J by 4 bases, with 23 bases between them. Looked up from germline, CDR1 is SGDLS and CDR2 is YYNGEE. The CDR3 is made up of 18 amino acids. As DNA, the CDR3 is TGTGCCAGCAGCGGATCTGATATAACAGCGGCAAAATACAATGAGCAGTTCTTC. Its protein product is CASSGSDITAAKYNEQFF.

Details on this clonotype: One end of the junction varies from germline; a read error may be responsible. The rearrangement uses TRBV27 and TRBJ2-3, with TRBD1 identical over 7 bases. CDR3 length equals 13 residues. CDR1 is MNHEY and CDR2 is SMNVEV in the germline V gene (reference sequence). The CDR3 coding sequence is TGTGCCAGCAGTCCCGGGACAGAAGATGCGCAGTATTTC. Translation: CASSPGTEDAQYF.

The chain employs TRBV6-1 and TRBJ2-6; no firm D call. Gene TRBJ2-7 matches the end of the DNA better, so the J call may be wrong. Germline CDR1 and CDR2: MNHNS and SASEGT. CDR3 length: 14 residues. DNA for the CDR3: TGTGCCAGCAGGGCTGTTGTGAGCTCAGATGAGCAGTACTTC. It translates to CASRAVVSSDEQYF.

The chain joins TRBV27 to TRBJ2-1; 8 bases are a match to TRBD2. The J call may be faulty, since TRBJ2-7 better matches the DNA end. The CDR3 totals 16 residues. CDR1 MNHEY and CDR2 SMNVEV come from the germline V gene (reference sequence). The CDR3 reads CASSTLTSGYTYEQYF. CDR3 DNA sequence: TGTGCCAGCAGTACCCTAACTAGCGGCTATACCTACGAGCAGTACTTC.

This clonotype was observed a handful of times. The chain has TRBV20-1 and TRBJ2-1; TRBD2 matches 9 bases. The CDR3 consists of 15 residues. The junction had 7 bases not matched to a gene; V was cut back by 6 bases and J by 1 base. Germline values: CDR1 DFQATT, CDR2 SNEGSKA (reference sequence). In nucleotides, the CDR3 is TGCAGTGCAAAGATAGCGGGAGTGTCCTACAATGAGCAGTTCTTC. Translating gives CSAKIAGVSYNEQFF.

This chain links TRBV6-1 with TRBJ2-5; 8 bases agree with TRBD1. This CDR3 has 14 amino acids. The germline gives CDR1 MNHNS, CDR2 SASEGT. The J segment lost 4 bases and the V segment lost 6 bases, leaving 7 bases of the junction unmatched. CDR3: CASRETGDGETQYF. The CDR3 coding sequence is TGTGCCAGCAGAGAGACAGGGGACGGAGAGACCCAGTACTTC.

A remark on this clonotype: Compared with germline, one end of the junction differs, possibly owing to a read error. The chain is built from TRBV27 and TRBJ2-1; 9 bases agree with TRBD2. The CDR3 is 15 amino acids. Germline V gene data show CDR1 as MNHEY and CDR2 as SMNVEV (reference sequence). This CDR3 is CASRSGTSRNGEQFF. DNA of the CDR3: TGTGCCAGCAGATCCGGGACTAGCAGGAACGGGGAGCAGTTTTTT.

The chain has TRBV6-5 and TRBJ2-2, with D perhaps TRBD1 or TRBD2 (5 bases each). The CDR3 loop spans 15 amino acids. V lost 1 base and J 16 bases, leaving 22 bases between the germline ends. The germline V gene has CDR1 MNHEY and CDR2 SVGAGI. CDR3 loop: CASSYYGKATGAQFF. CDR3 in DNA: TGTGCCAGCAGTTACTACGGGAAGGCCACCGGGGCGCAGTTTTTT.

This clonotype was recorded a few times. The CDR3 here is CAISELLYNEQFF. The CDR3 DNA is TGTGCCATCAGTGAATTACTATACAATGAGCAGTTCTTC. V usage is TRBV10-3 and J usage is TRBJ2-1; D is uncertain. Looked up from germline, CDR1 is ENHRY and CDR2 is SYGVKD. This CDR3 has 13 residues. Trimming took 3 bases from V and 4 from J, leaving 7 bases between them.

The chain joins TRBV10-3 to TRBJ2-4, with TRBD2 as a possible D gene (5 bases). The J call is in doubt because the DNA end fits TRBJ2-7 better. The germline CDR1 and CDR2 sequences are ENHRY and SYGVKD. The CDR3 is made up of 14 amino acids. For the CDR3, the DNA is TGTGCCATCAGTATTGATGGAGGTTCCTACGAGCAGTACTTC. Its protein is CAISIDGGSYEQYF.

As for this clonotype: At one of its ends the junction is not consistent with the germline gene, which may arise from a read error. V is TRBV6-4 and J is TRBJ2-5, with 7 bases matching TRBD1. CDR3 length: 15 amino acids. The germline gives CDR1 MRHNA, CDR2 SNTAGT. The CDR3 DNA reads TGTGCCAGCAGAAAGACAGGGTCAGTCCAAGAGACCCAGTCTTTC. This gives the protein CASRKTGSVQETQSF.

The chain recombines TRBV12-3 or TRBV12-4 with TRBJ2-1; 10 bases map to TRBD2. The CDR3 is 13 residues long. The junction had 6 bases not matched to a gene; V was cut back by 11 bases and J by 5 bases. This CDR3 reads CAQGTSVNNEQFF. In nucleotides, the CDR3 is TGTGCCCAGGGGACTAGCGTAAACAATGAGCAGTTCTTC.

This clonotype showed up just once. The junction and the germline gene differ at one end; a read error may be behind it. The chain employs TRBV6-1 and TRBJ2-3, with D possibly being TRBD1 or TRBD2 (6 bases each). The CDR3 runs 14 residues. Germline V gene lookup returns CDR1 MNHNS and CDR2 SASEGT. The CDR3 is CASSGGLEKETQYF. CDR3 coding DNA: TGTGCGAGCAGTGGGGGGCTGGAAAAAGAGACGCAGTATTTT.

The gene calls are TRBV6-5 and TRBJ2-4; the match to TRBD2 covers 8 bases. The end of the DNA aligns better with TRBJ2-5, so the J call may be wrong. The CDR3 has 15 amino acids. Germline V CDR1 and CDR2: MNHEY, SVGAGI. CDR3 nucleotide sequence: TGTGCCAGCAGTTACCGGGGGGGGGGATCGGAGACCCAGTACTTC. Translated: CASSYRGGGSETQYF.

Turning to this clonotype: An end of the junction differs from the germline gene, which may be a read error. The chain recombines TRBV6-1 with TRBJ2-3; a possible D gene is TRBD1 (5 bases). This CDR3 has 12 amino acids. CDR1 is MNHNS, CDR2 SASEGT, per germline. This CDR3 is CASGVQGDTQFF. CDR3 sequence (DNA): TGTGCCAGCGGTGTCCAGGGTGATACGCAGTTCTTT.

The CDR3 reads CASRDPGQGNYEQYF. The CDR3 DNA reads TGTGCCAGCAGGGATCCGGGACAGGGGAACTACGAGCAGTACTTC. V is TRBV6-1 and J is TRBJ2-5, with TRBD1 identical over 10 bases. The J call could be wrong; TRBJ2-7 is a better fit for the DNA end. Germline values: CDR1 MNHNS, CDR2 SASEGT. This CDR3 has 15 amino acids.

Worth noting for this clonotype: One junction end does not reproduce the germline sequence, and a read error may be involved. The chain joins TRBV7-6 to TRBJ2-2; D unresolved. The germline CDR1 and CDR2 sequences are SGHVS and FNYEAQ. This CDR3 spans 15 amino acids. The CDR3 sequence: CASSSHPLRTGTLYF. The DNA of the CDR3 is TGTGCCAGCAGCTCGCACCCCTTGAGGACGGGTACGCTGTATTTT.

The chain has TRBV27 and TRBJ2-1, with D perhaps matching TRBD1 (6 bases). This CDR3 is 13 amino acids long. The V gene lost 2 bases and the J gene lost 9 bases, with 11 bases spanning the gap. The germline V gene has CDR1 MNHEY and CDR2 SMNVEV (reference sequence). The CDR3 sequence is CASSLLNRAEQFF. The CDR3 DNA is TGTGCCAGCAGTTTACTGAACAGGGCTGAGCAGTTCTTC.